The rows below give T cell receptor beta chains drawn from one sample of a study of shared clonotypes between healthy human individuals. Here immunoSEQ multiplex PCR was the method, and the copy in TCRdb shows in-frame clones only, minus some. The repertoire holds some 1,900,000 clones, with about 95% as singletons. Sequencing input: naive CD8+ T cells sorted from blood. The receptor set was obtained from a man aged 18 to 30 in good health. Each CDR3 is given with its conserved first and last residue. A D gene is named only where the DNA matches it firmly. Expanded clones are given a class, and other clones once, few, many or no size at all.

>.|TRBJ2-7|.|TRBV6-1
CASSAGIGYEQYF
TGTGCCAGCAGTGCGGGGATTGGCTACGAGCAGTACTTC
>.|TRBJ2-5|TRBD1|TRBV6-1
CASSESGQPLETQYF
TGTGCCAGCAGTGAATCGGGACAGCCCCTGGAGACCCAGTACTTC
>once|TRBJ2-7|.|TRBV14
CASSQGPGAAHEQYF
TGTGCCAGCAGCCAGGGGCCCGGGGCTGCCCACGAGCAGTACTTC
>.|TRBJ2-2|TRBD1|TRBV30
CAWHPGQGTGELFF
TGTGCCTGGCATCCGGGACAGGGGACCGGGGAGCTGTTTTTT
>.|TRBJ2-7|.|TRBV7-2
CASSFGLSYEQYF
TGTGCCAGCAGCTTTGGACTGTCCTACGAGCAGTACTTC
>.|TRBJ2-1|.|TRBV4-1
CASSLIPGPSSYNEQFF
TGCGCCAGCAGCCTGATCCCGGGACCAAGCTCCTACAATGAGCAGTTCTTC
>once|TRBJ1-4|.|TRBV25-1
CASSGPTGTPTNEKLFF
TGTGCCAGCAGTGGTCCTACAGGGACCCCAACTAATGAAAAACTGTTTTTT
>.|TRBJ2-5|.|TRBV9
CASSGNEETQYF
TGTGCCAGCAGCGGGAACGAAGAGACCCAGTACTTC
>.|TRBJ2-7|.|TRBV5-4
CASSWAASYEQYF
TGTGCCAGCAGCTGGGCAGCCTCCTACGAGCAGTACTTC
>.|TRBJ2-2|.|TRBV25-1
CASIGGADTGELFF
TGTGCCAGCATTGGTGGGGCGGACACCGGGGAGCTGTTTTTT
>.|TRBJ2-1|.|TRBV4-3
CASSQALLGEQFF
TGCGCCAGCAGCCAAGCCCTCTTGGGCGAGCAGTTCTTC
>.|TRBJ2-5|TRBD2|TRBV27
CASSLGLAGETQYF
TGTGCCAGCAGTCTGGGACTAGCGGGAGAGACCCAGTACTTC
>once|TRBJ1-3|TRBD1|TRBV7-9
CASSQAGTDLFGTIYF
TGTGCCAGCAGTCAAGCCGGGACAGACCTCTTTGGCACCATATATTTT
>once|TRBJ2-1|TRBD2|TRBV25-1
CASGGDVNQFF
TGTGCCAGTGGGGGGGACGTGAATCAGTTCTTC
>.|TRBJ1-2|TRBD1|TRBV4-3
CASSQDWGQGANYGYTF
TGCGCCAGCAGCCAAGATTGGGGACAGGGGGCTAACTATGGCTACACCTTC
>.|TRBJ1-2|.|TRBV19
CASSISGVYGYTF
TGTGCCAGTAGTATCTCAGGAGTCTATGGCTACACCTTC
>.|TRBJ2-7|.|TRBV7-9
CASSPRDGSYEQYF
TGTGCCAGCAGCCCCCGGGACGGATCCTACGAGCAGTACTTC
>.|TRBJ2-2|.|TRBV11-2
CASSVNGIEELFF
TGTGCCAGCAGCGTAAACGGAATAGAAGAGCTGTTTTTT
>.|TRBJ1-1|TRBD1|TRBV28
CASNPRTGMNTEAFF
TGTGCCAGCAACCCCAGGACAGGTATGAACACTGAAGCTTTCTTT
>.|TRBJ2-5|TRBD2|TRBV9
CASSVERGGQETQYF
TGTGCCAGCAGCGTCGAGCGGGGGGGACAAGAGACCCAGTACTTC
>.|TRBJ2-7|.|TRBV7-6
CASSLGGGQSTYEQYF
TGTGCCAGCAGCTTAGGGGGGGGACAGTCTACCTACGAGCAGTACTTC
>.|TRBJ2-7|.|TRBV4-3
CASSQDLGDDEQYF
TGCGCCAGCAGCCAAGATCTGGGAGATGACGAGCAGTACTTC
>.|TRBJ2-2|.|TRBV4-1
CASTEIAATGELFF
TGCGCCAGCACGGAGATAGCAGCCACCGGGGAGCTGTTTTTT
>.|TRBJ1-1|TRBD1|TRBV19
CASSTPRTGAGTEAFF
TGTGCCAGTAGTACCCCGCGGACAGGGGCTGGCACTGAAGCTTTCTTT
>.|TRBJ2-2|.|TRBV28
CASSLRLANTGELFF
TGTGCCAGCAGTTTGAGGCTAGCGAACACCGGGGAGCTGTTTTTT